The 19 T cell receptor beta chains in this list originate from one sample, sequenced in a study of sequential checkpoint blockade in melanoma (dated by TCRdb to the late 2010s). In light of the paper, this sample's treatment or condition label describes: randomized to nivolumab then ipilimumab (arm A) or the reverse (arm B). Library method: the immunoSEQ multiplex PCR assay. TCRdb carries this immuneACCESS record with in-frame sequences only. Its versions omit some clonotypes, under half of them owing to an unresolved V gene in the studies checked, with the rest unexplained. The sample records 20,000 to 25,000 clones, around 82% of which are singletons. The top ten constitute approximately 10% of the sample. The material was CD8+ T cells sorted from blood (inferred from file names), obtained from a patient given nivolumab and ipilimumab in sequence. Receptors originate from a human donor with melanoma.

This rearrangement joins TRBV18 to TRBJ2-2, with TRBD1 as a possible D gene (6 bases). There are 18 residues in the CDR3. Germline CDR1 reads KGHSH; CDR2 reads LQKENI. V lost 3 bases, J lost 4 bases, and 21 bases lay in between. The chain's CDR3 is CASSPTTPRTDGTGELFF. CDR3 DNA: TGTGCCAGCTCACCTACAACCCCAAGGACAGATGGCACCGGGGAGCTGTTTTTT.

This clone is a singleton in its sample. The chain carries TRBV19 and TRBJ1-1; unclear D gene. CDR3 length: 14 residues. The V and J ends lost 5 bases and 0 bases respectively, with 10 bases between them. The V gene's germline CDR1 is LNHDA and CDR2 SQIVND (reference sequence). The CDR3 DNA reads TGTGCCAGTAGTCGACTCTTTATGAACACTGAAGCTTTCTTT. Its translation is CASSRLFMNTEAFF. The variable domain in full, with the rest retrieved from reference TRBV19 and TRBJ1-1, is DGGITQSPKYLFRKEGQNVTLSCEQNLNHDAMYWYRQDPGQGLRLIYYSQIVNDFQKGDIAEGYSVSREKKESFPLTVTSAQKNPTAFYLCASSRLFMNTEAFFGQGTRLTVV.

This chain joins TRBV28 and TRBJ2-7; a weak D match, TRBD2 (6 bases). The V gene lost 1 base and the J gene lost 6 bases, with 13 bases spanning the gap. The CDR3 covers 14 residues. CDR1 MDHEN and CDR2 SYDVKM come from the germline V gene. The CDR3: CASSLYRLVSEQYF. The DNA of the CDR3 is TGTGCCAGCAGTTTATATCGACTAGTGAGCGAGCAGTACTTC.

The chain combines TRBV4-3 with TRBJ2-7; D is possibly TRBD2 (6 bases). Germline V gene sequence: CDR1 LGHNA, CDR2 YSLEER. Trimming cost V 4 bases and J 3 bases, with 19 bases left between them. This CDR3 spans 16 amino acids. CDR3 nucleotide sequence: TGCGCCAGCAGCCCGTCGAGGGGAGGTGGAAGCTACGAGCAGTACTTC. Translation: CASSPSRGGGSYEQYF.

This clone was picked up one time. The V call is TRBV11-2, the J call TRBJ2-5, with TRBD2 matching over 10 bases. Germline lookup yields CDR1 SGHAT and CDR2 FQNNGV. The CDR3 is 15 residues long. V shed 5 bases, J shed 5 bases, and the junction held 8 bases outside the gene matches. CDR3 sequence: CASSPRTSGMETQYF. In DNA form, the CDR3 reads TGTGCCAGCAGCCCCCGGACTAGCGGTATGGAGACCCAGTACTTC.

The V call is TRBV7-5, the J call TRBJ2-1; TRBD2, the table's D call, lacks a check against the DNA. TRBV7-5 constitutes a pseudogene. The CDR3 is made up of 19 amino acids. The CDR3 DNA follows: TGTGCCAGAAGCGCCCCCCTAGTCAGGACTAGCGGGGGCTACAATGAGCAGTTCTTC. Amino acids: CARSAPLVRTSGGYNEQFF.

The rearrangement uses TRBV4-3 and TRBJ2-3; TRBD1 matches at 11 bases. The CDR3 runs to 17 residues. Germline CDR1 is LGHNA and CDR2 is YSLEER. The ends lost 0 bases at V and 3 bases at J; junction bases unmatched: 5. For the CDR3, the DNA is TGCGCCAGCAGCCAAGAAGGACAGGGGGCGAGGACAGATACGCAGTATTTT. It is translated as CASSQEGQGARTDTQYF.

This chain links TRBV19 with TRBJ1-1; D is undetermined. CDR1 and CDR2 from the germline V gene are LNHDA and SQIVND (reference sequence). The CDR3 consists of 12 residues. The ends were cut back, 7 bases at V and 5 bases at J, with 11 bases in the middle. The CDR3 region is CASKIGETEAFF. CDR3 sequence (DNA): TGTGCCAGTAAAATCGGAGAGACTGAAGCTTTCTTT.

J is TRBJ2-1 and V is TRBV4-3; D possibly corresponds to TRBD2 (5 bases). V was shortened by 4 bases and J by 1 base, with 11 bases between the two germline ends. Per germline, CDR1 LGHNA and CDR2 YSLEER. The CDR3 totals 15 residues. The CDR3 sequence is CASSRALGSYNEQFF. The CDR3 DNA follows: TGCGCCAGCAGCCGCGCACTAGGATCCTACAATGAGCAGTTCTTC.

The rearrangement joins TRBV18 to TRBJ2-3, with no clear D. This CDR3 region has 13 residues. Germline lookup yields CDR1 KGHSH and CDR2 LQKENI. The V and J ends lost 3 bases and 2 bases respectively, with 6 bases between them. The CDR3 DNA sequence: TGTGCCAGCTCACCTGCGGACACAGATACGCAGTATTTT. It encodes CASSPADTDTQYF.

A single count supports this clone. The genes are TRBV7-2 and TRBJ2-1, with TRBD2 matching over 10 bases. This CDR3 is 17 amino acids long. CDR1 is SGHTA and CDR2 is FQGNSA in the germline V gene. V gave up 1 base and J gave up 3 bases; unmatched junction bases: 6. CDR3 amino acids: CASSLESGLANYNEQFF. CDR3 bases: TGTGCCAGCAGCTTAGAATCGGGACTAGCGAACTACAATGAGCAGTTCTTC.

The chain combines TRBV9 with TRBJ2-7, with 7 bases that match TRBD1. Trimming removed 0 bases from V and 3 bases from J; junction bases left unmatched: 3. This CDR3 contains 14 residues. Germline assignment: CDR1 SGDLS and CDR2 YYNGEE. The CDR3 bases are TGTGCCAGCAGCGTAGGGGACAGACACTACGAGCAGTACTTC. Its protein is CASSVGDRHYEQYF.

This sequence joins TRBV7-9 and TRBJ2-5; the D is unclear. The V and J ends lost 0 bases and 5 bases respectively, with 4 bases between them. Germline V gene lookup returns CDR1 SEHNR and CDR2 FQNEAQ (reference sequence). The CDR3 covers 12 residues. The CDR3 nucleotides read TGTGCCAGCAGCTTAGCGAGGGAGACCCAGTACTTC. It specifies CASSLARETQYF.

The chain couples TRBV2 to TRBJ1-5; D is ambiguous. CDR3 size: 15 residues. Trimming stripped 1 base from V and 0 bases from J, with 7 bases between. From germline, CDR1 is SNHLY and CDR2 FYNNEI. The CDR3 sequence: CASSEGGSSNQPQHF. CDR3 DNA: TGTGCCAGCAGTGAAGGAGGGAGTAGCAATCAGCCCCAGCATTTT.

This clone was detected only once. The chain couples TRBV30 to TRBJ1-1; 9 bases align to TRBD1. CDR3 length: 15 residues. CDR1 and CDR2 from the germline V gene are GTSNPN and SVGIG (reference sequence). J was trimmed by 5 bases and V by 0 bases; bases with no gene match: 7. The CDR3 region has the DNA TGTGCCTGGAGTGTACCCGGGACAGGGAAAACTGAAGCTTTCTTT. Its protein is CAWSVPGTGKTEAFF.

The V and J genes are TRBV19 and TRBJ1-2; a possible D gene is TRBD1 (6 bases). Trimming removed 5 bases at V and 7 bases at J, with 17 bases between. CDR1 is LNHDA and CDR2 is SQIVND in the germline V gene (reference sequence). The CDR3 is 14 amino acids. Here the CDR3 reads CASSDDQIRGGYTF. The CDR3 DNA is TGTGCCAGTAGTGACGACCAAATCAGGGGTGGCTACACCTTC.

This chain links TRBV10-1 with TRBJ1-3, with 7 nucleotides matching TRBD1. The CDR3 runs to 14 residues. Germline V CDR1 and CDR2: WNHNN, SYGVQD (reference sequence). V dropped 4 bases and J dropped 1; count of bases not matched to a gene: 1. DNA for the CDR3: TGCGCCAGCAGTGGGACAGGATCTGGAAACACCATATATTTT. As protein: CASSGTGSGNTIYF.

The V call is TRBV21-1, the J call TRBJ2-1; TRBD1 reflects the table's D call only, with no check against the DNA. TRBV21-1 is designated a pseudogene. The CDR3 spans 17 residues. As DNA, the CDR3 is TGTGCCAGCAGCACCCCCCGGGACAGCCGAAGGCACAATGAGCAGTTCTTC. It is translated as CASSTPRDSRRHNEQFF.

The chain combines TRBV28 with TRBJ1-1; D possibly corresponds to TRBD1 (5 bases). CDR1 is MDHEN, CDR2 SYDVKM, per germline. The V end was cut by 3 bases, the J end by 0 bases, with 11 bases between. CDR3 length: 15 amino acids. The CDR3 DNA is TGTGCCAGCAGTTTTAATGGAGGGGTGAACACTGAAGCTTTCTTT. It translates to CASSFNGGVNTEAFF.